This TCR beta chain was documented in a study of blood T cell repertoires in COVID-19. Study as a whole: Acute-phase and convalescent COVID-19 samples originated in the United States, Italy and Spain.

Here immunoSEQ multiplex PCR was the method, and the copy in TCRdb shows in-frame clones only, minus some. The sample yields 250,000 to 350,000 clones, around 87% seen once. Membership in each cohort depended on participant-reported clinical history. V shed 7 bases and J 2 bases; nucleotides not matched to a gene: 9. The CDR3 has 15 residues. Germline loops: CDR1 MDHEN, CDR2 SYDVKM. Sequenced material: PBMCs or T cells enriched from blood (not recorded which). The TCR sequence derives from a woman under 30 with acute COVID-19. The V and J genes are TRBV28 and TRBJ1-2; 8 bases line up with TRBD1. The CDR3 loop is CASNLGAGGNYGYTF. DNA of the CDR3: TGTGCCAGCAACCTCGGAGCAGGGGGCAACTATGGCTACACCTTC.